The clone carrying this T cell receptor beta chain was recorded only once. What it recognizes is unknown. Germline trimming cut 8 bases from V and 7 bases from J; bases unmatched to any gene: 13. Looked up from germline, CDR1 is LNHDA and CDR2 is SQIVND (reference sequence). There are 14 residues in the CDR3. The data originate from a study of OX40 agonist ivuxolimab in advanced cancers. Looking at the study overall: Ivuxolimab is an agonistic anti-OX40 (CD134) antibody, and patients were treated with it. Among those treated, three patients had partial responses, one with hepatocellular carcinoma and two with cutaneous melanoma.

Assay: immunoSEQ multiplex PCR; the TCRdb copy retains only in-frame clones and omits some. There are roughly 92,000 clones in the sample; 90% occur only once, and 0.15% to 0.2% lies in the top ten. Study observations and caveats: In CD8+ T cells, expanded clones were on average more numerous than in CD4+. Some nonresponders likewise displayed low normalized T-cell clonal expansion.

The chain recombines TRBV19 with TRBJ1-1; 7 bases are shared with TRBD1. The clonotype comes from an adult with an advanced solid tumor such as melanoma, head and neck, liver or kidney cancer. The specimen comprised CD4+ or CD8+ T cells sorted from blood, sampled in a trial of the OX40 agonist ivuxolimab. The CDR3 sequence: CASDDRVDAGEAFF. The CDR3, as DNA: TGTGCCAGTGACGACAGGGTGGATGCAGGTGAAGCTTTCTTT.